These 25 T cell receptor beta chains were all obtained from the same sample, sequenced in a study of blood T cell repertoires in COVID-19 (dated by TCRdb to about 2020). Library method: the immunoSEQ multiplex PCR assay. Not all clones reach the TCRdb copy of this immuneACCESS table, which keeps in-frame sequences only. Checked studies attribute under half of the gap to unresolved V genes and leave the rest unexplained. Counted in this sample were 69,000 or so clones; around 90% of them appeared once. Roughly 4.8% of the sample rests with the top ten. Sequencing was performed on peripheral blood. The receptors originated from a man in his forties or fifties with acute or convalescent COVID-19.

The rearrangement links TRBV7-8 to TRBJ1-5; the match to TRBD1 covers 9 bases. J lost 2 bases, V lost 2 bases, and 1 base had no gene match. In germline, CDR1 is SGHVS, CDR2 FQNEAQ. The CDR3 runs 15 residues. CDR3 sequence (DNA): TGTGCCAGCAGCTTAACAGGGGGCGGCAATCAGCCCCAGCATTTT. This sequence encodes CASSLTGGGNQPQHF.

This chain uses TRBV2 with TRBJ2-1; perhaps TRBD2 as D (6 bases). The V gene lost 6 bases and the J gene lost 5 bases, with 17 bases spanning the gap. The germline gives CDR1 SNHLY, CDR2 FYNNEI. The CDR3 sequence is 15 residues long. CDR3 in amino acids: CASRGGSSWNNEQFF. The DNA of the CDR3 is TGTGCCAGCAGGGGGGGATCTAGTTGGAACAATGAGCAGTTCTTC.

This chain links TRBV19 with TRBJ2-7; TRBD1 matches 8 bases. After removal of 6 bases from V and 0 bases from J, the junction contained 1 base not matched to a gene. CDR3 size: 13 residues. CDR1 LNHDA and CDR2 SQIVND come from the germline V gene (reference sequence). CDR3 DNA sequence: TGTGCCAGTAGAGACAGGGGCTCCTACGAGCAGTACTTC. Amino acids: CASRDRGSYEQYF. The full variable domain, its missing parts supplied by reference TRBV19 and TRBJ2-7, is DGGITQSPKYLFRKEGQNVTLSCEQNLNHDAMYWYRQDPGQGLRLIYYSQIVNDFQKGDIAEGYSVSREKKESFPLTVTSAQKNPTAFYLCASRDRGSYEQYFGPGTRLTVT.

V is TRBV19 and J is TRBJ2-1; TRBD2 matches 8 bases. CDR3 length: 15 amino acids. In germline, CDR1 is LNHDA, CDR2 SQIVND (reference sequence). V was clipped by 3 bases and J by 5 bases; unmatched bases: 6. This CDR3 reads CASSIRTGGNNEQFF. CDR3 nucleotide sequence: TGTGCCAGTAGTATTAGGACGGGAGGGAACAATGAGCAGTTCTTC.

V and J are TRBV7-8 and TRBJ1-3; weak D call: TRBD1 (6 bases). Germline CDR1 SGHVS, CDR2 FQNEAQ. The CDR3 is 16 amino acids. The V gene lost 5 bases and the J gene lost 0 bases, with 14 bases spanning the gap. CDR3 sequence (DNA): TGTGCCAGCAGCCGAGGACAGTTAGTCTCTGGAAACACCATATATTTT. It is translated as CASSRGQLVSGNTIYF.

The chain recombines TRBV6-5 with TRBJ1-5, with 9 bases aligning to TRBD1. Germline V lookup: CDR1 MNHEY, CDR2 SVGAGI. V shed 6 bases, J shed 5 bases, and the junction held 8 bases outside the gene matches. This CDR3 is built from 15 residues. CDR3 region: CASRPRDRAYQPQHF. In DNA, the CDR3 is TGTGCCAGCAGACCCCGGGACAGGGCTTATCAGCCCCAGCATTTT.

This chain uses TRBV6-5 with TRBJ2-4; D remains ambiguous. This CDR3 contains 14 residues. Germline CDR1 is MNHEY and CDR2 is SVGAGI. The ends were cut back, 10 bases at V and 0 bases at J, with 13 bases in the middle. The chain's CDR3 is CATRAPSAKNIQYF. DNA of the CDR3: TGTGCCACCCGAGCCCCCTCAGCCAAAAACATTCAGTACTTC.

The V gene is TRBV2, the J gene TRBJ1-4, with 11 bases that match TRBD1. Trimming at V came to 4 bases and at J to 7 bases, leaving 5 bases not matched to a gene. This CDR3 region has 15 residues. The V gene's germline CDR1 is SNHLY and CDR2 FYNNEI. CDR3 nucleotides: TGTGCCAGCAGTGGGGACAGGGGGATCGGTGAAAAACTGTTTTTT. Translation: CASSGDRGIGEKLFF.

This chain joins TRBV5-1 and TRBJ2-1; 9 positions agree with TRBD2. This CDR3 comprises 15 residues. Trimming removed 0 bases from V and 9 bases from J; junction bases left unmatched: 7. The V gene's germline CDR1 is SGHRS and CDR2 YFSETQ. For the CDR3, the DNA is TGCGCCAGCAGCTTGGATGCTAGCGGGACCAGTGAGCAGTTCTTC. The encoded protein is CASSLDASGTSEQFF.

There are a few counts of this clone. The chain combines TRBV7-9 with TRBJ1-3; 7 bases map to TRBD1. Germline CDR1 and CDR2: SEHNR and FQNEAQ (reference sequence). The CDR3 runs 17 residues. J gave up 4 bases and V 1 base, and 10 bases lay outside the gene matches. The CDR3 sequence is CASSLGTVGTAGNTIYF. For the CDR3, the DNA is TGTGCCAGCAGCTTAGGAACTGTAGGGACAGCAGGAAACACCATATATTTT. Filled out from reference TRBV7-9 and TRBJ1-3, the complete variable domain reads DTGVSQNPRHKITKRGQNVTFRCDPISEHNRLYWYRQTLGQGPEFLTYFQNEAQLEKSRLLSDRFSAERPKGSFSTLEIQRTEQGDSAMYLCASSLGTVGTAGNTIYFGEGSWLTVV.

The chain links TRBV3-1 (or the pseudogene TRBV3-2) to TRBJ2-7; tentatively, D is TRBD1 (5 bases). This CDR3 has 14 residues. The germline V gene encodes CDR1 LGHDT and CDR2 YNNKEL (reference sequence). V gave up 1 base and J gave up 2 bases, with 9 bases separating them. DNA of the CDR3: TGTGCCAGCAGCCAAGCCAGGGATACCTACGAGCAGTACTTC. Its translation: CASSQARDTYEQYF.

This clone was found once. V usage is TRBV7-9 and J usage is TRBJ2-1; 7 positions agree with TRBD2. Trimming at V came to 5 bases and at J to 6 bases, leaving 16 bases not matched to a gene. Germline V gene lookup returns CDR1 SEHNR and CDR2 FQNEAQ (reference sequence). The CDR3 contains 17 residues. This CDR3 reads CASSPPTQAGVGNEQFF. The CDR3 coding sequence is TGTGCCAGCAGCCCCCCGACTCAGGCGGGAGTTGGCAATGAGCAGTTCTTC.

The chain uses TRBV6-1 and TRBJ2-3; tentatively, D is TRBD2 (5 bases). The CDR3 length is 16 residues. Trimming took off 1 base at V and 4 bases at J, with 15 bases between the two ends. Germline V CDR1 and CDR2: MNHNS, SASEGT. The CDR3: CASSEVGGPSPDTQYF. The CDR3 bases are TGTGCCAGCAGTGAAGTTGGAGGCCCGAGCCCAGATACGCAGTATTTT.

DNA of the CDR3: TGCAGCGTTGAAACTGGGACAGTCCAGTACTTC. Protein: CSVETGTVQYF. The J gene is TRBJ2-5, the V gene TRBV29-1; TRBD1 agrees at 7 bases. This CDR3 is 11 amino acids long. Trimming removed 2 bases from V and 10 bases from J; junction bases left unmatched: 4. Germline V CDR1 and CDR2: SQVTM, ANQGSEA.

This chain connects TRBV18 to TRBJ2-3; 9 bases align to TRBD1. V trimming: 2 bases; J trimming: 3 bases; junction bases outside the gene matches: 9. This CDR3 has 17 residues. Per germline, CDR1 KGHSH and CDR2 LQKENI. DNA of the CDR3: TGTGCCAGCTCACCAAGACAGGGGGGGATGACTACAGATACGCAGTATTTT. Its protein product is CASSPRQGGMTTDTQYF.

This chain uses TRBV10-2 with TRBJ1-5, with TRBD1 as a possible D gene (6 bases). V dropped 6 bases and J dropped 3 bases, with 12 bases sitting between them. The CDR3 has 14 residues. CDR1 is WSHSY and CDR2 is SAAADI in the germline V gene. The CDR3 coding sequence is TGCGCCAGCAGCCGACAGGCCCTCAATCAGCCCCAGCATTTT. It translates to CASSRQALNQPQHF.

The gene calls are TRBV5-1 and TRBJ1-6, with TRBD1 matching over 9 bases. V shed 4 bases, J shed 9 bases, and the junction held 5 bases outside the gene matches. CDR1 and CDR2 (germline): SGHRS, YFSETQ. The CDR3 has 14 residues. The CDR3 DNA sequence: TGCGCCAGCAGCCCGGACAGGGGTGGTTCACCCCTCCACTTT. This codes for CASSPDRGGSPLHF.

This chain joins TRBV3-1 (or the pseudogene TRBV3-2) and TRBJ1-6; possible D gene TRBD1, 6 bases. V was shortened by 0 bases and J by 9 bases, with 9 bases between the two germline ends. The CDR3 spans 14 residues. The germline V gene has CDR1 LGHDT and CDR2 YNNKEL (reference sequence). CDR3 protein: CASSQDRGGSPLHF. DNA of the CDR3: TGTGCCAGCAGCCAAGACAGGGGCGGTTCACCCCTCCACTTT.

This chain joins TRBV19 and TRBJ1-2; possible D gene TRBD1, 5 bases. Trimming stripped 11 bases from V and 5 bases from J, with 18 bases between. The CDR3 is made up of 13 amino acids. The V gene's germline CDR1 is LNHDA and CDR2 SQIVND (reference sequence). The CDR3 DNA sequence: TGTGCCGTAGAGGACAAAGGAGCTTATGGCTACACCTTC. Residues: CAVEDKGAYGYTF.

This rearrangement joins TRBV6-6 to TRBJ1-2, with D tentatively TRBD1 (6 bases). V lost 2 bases and J lost 2, with 9 bases in between. The CDR3 is 14 residues long. In germline, CDR1 is MNHNY, CDR2 SVGAGI (reference sequence). As DNA, the CDR3 is TGTGCCAGCAGTTACCCCGACAGGAACTATGGCTACACCTTC. Its translation is CASSYPDRNYGYTF.

The chain carries TRBV7-9 and TRBJ2-1; 8 positions match TRBD1. CDR1 SEHNR and CDR2 FQNEAQ come from the germline V gene (reference sequence). V trimming: 1 base; J trimming: 6 bases; junction bases outside the gene matches: 2. CDR3 length: 14 residues. The CDR3 protein is CASSLGGTGNEQFF. CDR3 coding DNA: TGTGCCAGCAGCTTAGGCGGGACAGGCAATGAGCAGTTCTTC. The full variable domain, its missing parts supplied by reference TRBV7-9 and TRBJ2-1, is DTGVSQNPRHKITKRGQNVTFRCDPISEHNRLYWYRQTLGQGPEFLTYFQNEAQLEKSRLLSDRFSAERPKGSFSTLEIQRTEQGDSAMYLCASSLGGTGNEQFFGPGTRLTVL.

V and J are TRBV29-1 and TRBJ2-3, with D perhaps matching TRBD2 (5 bases). V lost 6 bases and J lost 5, with 24 bases in between. CDR1 is SQVTM, CDR2 ANQGSEA, per germline. This CDR3 has 16 amino acids. The CDR3 bases are TGCAGCGTCTCCTCGAGGGTACCTTTAATTGGAGATACGCAGTATTTT. Encoded protein: CSVSSRVPLIGDTQYF.

The rearrangement links TRBV6-5 to TRBJ1-5, with TRBD1 identical over 9 bases. From germline, CDR1 is MNHEY and CDR2 SVGAGI. The V and J ends lost 6 bases and 3 bases, in that order; junction bases with no gene match: 6. The CDR3 sequence is 15 residues long. DNA of the CDR3: TGTGCCAGCAGACAGGGGGCCTTTCCCAATCAGCCCCAGCATTTT. It codes for CASRQGAFPNQPQHF.

This chain uses TRBV25-1 with TRBJ1-6; no reliable D call. The CDR3 length is 15 residues. The germline V and J ends were trimmed by 2 bases and 13 bases, with 18 bases remaining between them. From germline, CDR1 is MGHDK and CDR2 SYGVNS. The CDR3 sequence: CASSELRAVAVPLHF. CDR3 bases: TGTGCCAGCAGTGAACTCCGGGCCGTAGCGGTTCCCCTCCACTTT. The full variable domain, its missing parts supplied by reference TRBV25-1 and TRBJ1-6, is EADIYQTPRYLVIGTGKKITLECSQTMGHDKMYWYQQDPGMELHLIHYSYGVNSTEKGDLSSESTVSRIRTEHFPLTLESARPSHTSQYLCASSELRAVAVPLHFGNGTRLTVT.

V usage is TRBV9 and J usage is TRBJ2-1; a weak D match, TRBD1 (6 bases). V gave up 1 base and J gave up 4 bases, with 12 bases separating them. Per germline, CDR1 SGDLS and CDR2 YYNGEE. The length of the CDR3 is 15 residues. CDR3 DNA sequence: TGTGCCAGCAGCGTACAGGGGTCGGGGTACAATGAGCAGTTCTTC. The encoded protein is CASSVQGSGYNEQFF.